One and the same sample provided the 10 T cell receptor beta chains below, sequenced in a study of T cells after yellow fever vaccination. TCRdb independently ran MiXCR on the 5' RACE reads; one entry per CDR3 protein. The sample lists about 320,000 distinct CDR3 sequences, under 15% seen once, with 2.5% to 4% in the top ten. The source was CD4+ T cells sorted from PBMCs, collected 15 days after the yellow fever booster vaccination. The origin of the receptors is a young man who received the YFV17D yellow fever vaccine.

This clonotype was counted once. This chain connects TRBV12-3 or TRBV12-4 to TRBJ2-3, with 13 positions matching TRBD2. Trimming cost V 4 bases and J 2 bases; bases outside gene matches: 3. The length of the CDR3 is 16 residues. This chain's CDR3 is CASSWGLAGNTDTQYF. The CDR3 DNA sequence: TGTGCCAGCAGTTGGGGACTAGCGGGGAACACAGATACGCAGTATTTT.

This clonotype turned up a few times. The gene calls are TRBV30 and TRBJ2-4; D is undetermined. The CDR3 extends over 10 amino acids. Germline values: CDR1 GTSNPN, CDR2 SVGIG (reference sequence). The ends were cut back, 1 base at V and 11 bases at J, with 6 bases in the middle. CDR3 nucleotide sequence: TGTGCCTGGAGTGGTCCCGTTCAGTACTTC. This codes for CAWSGPVQYF.

The rearrangement uses TRBV6-5 and TRBJ1-1; D is ambiguous. The CDR3 runs 14 residues. The germline CDR1 and CDR2 sequences are MNHEY and SVGAGI. The V gene lost 4 bases and the J gene lost 7 bases, with 16 bases spanning the gap. CDR3 bases: TGTGCCAGCAGTTCCTTGACGGCCAGAGATGAAGCTTTCTTT. Its protein product is CASSSLTARDEAFF.

This clonotype was observed a few times. The chain combines TRBV7-6 with TRBJ2-7, with D hard to call. This CDR3 is built from 16 residues. Per the germline V gene, CDR1 is SGHVS and CDR2 is FNYEAQ. Trimming took off 0 bases at V and 5 bases at J, with 17 bases between the two ends. CDR3 loop: CASSLAYGSPANEQYF. In nucleotides, the CDR3 is TGTGCCAGCAGCTTAGCGTACGGGTCTCCTGCCAACGAGCAGTACTTC.

CDR3 residues: CASSQTTGLSNEQFF. The CDR3 DNA reads TGTGCCAGCTCCCAAACGACAGGGTTATCCAATGAGCAGTTCTTC. The rearrangement uses TRBV18 and TRBJ2-1, with 7 bases lining up with TRBD1. Germline V lookup: CDR1 KGHSH, CDR2 LQKENI. Trimming cost V 6 bases and J 6 bases; bases outside gene matches: 11. This CDR3 comprises 15 residues.

This clonotype was detected only a few times. The V and J genes are TRBV7-9 and TRBJ2-5; D is possibly TRBD1 (5 bases). The germline V gene has CDR1 SEHNR and CDR2 FQNEAQ (reference sequence). The CDR3 contains 15 residues. The germline V and J ends were trimmed by 1 base and 4 bases, with 13 bases remaining between them. Here the CDR3 DNA reads TGTGCCAGCAGCTTAGAGGGTGGGGCTGGAGAGACCCAGTACTTC. Translating gives CASSLEGGAGETQYF.

This clonotype was counted a few times. V gene TRBV7-2 combines with J gene TRBJ2-4; no firm D call. Germline V lookup: CDR1 SGHTA, CDR2 FQGNSA. Trimming took 1 base from V and 13 from J, leaving 17 bases between them. CDR3 length equals 14 residues. The CDR3 DNA follows: TGTGCCAGCAGCTTAGTTAGGATCCGCTCCCCCCAGTACTTC. This gives the protein CASSLVRIRSPQYF.

The chain couples TRBV18 to TRBJ1-2; 9 nucleotides match TRBD1. V was pared by 3 bases and J by 4 bases, with 9 bases of the junction left unmatched. Germline CDR1 KGHSH, CDR2 LQKENI. The CDR3 has 16 amino acids. The DNA of the CDR3 is TGTGCCAGCTCACCTCCACACAGGGGGCTCGGCTATGGCTACACCTTC. It specifies CASSPPHRGLGYGYTF. The whole variable domain, remainder taken from reference TRBV18 and TRBJ1-2, is NAGVMQNPRHLVRRRGQEARLRCSPMKGHSHVYWYRQLPEEGLKFMVYLQKENIIDESGMPKERFSAEFPKEGPSILRIQQVVRGDSAAYFCASSPPHRGLGYGYTFGSGTRLTVV.

This clonotype has only a few counts. The V gene is TRBV3-1, the J gene TRBJ1-5, with D perhaps matching TRBD1 (5 bases). Germline assignment: CDR1 LGHDT and CDR2 YNNKEL (reference sequence). This CDR3 comprises 12 residues. The V end lost 8 bases, the J end lost 7 bases, and 12 bases lay between the germline ends. The CDR3 spells CASGALGQPQHF. The CDR3 region has the DNA TGTGCCAGCGGGGCCTTGGGGCAGCCCCAGCATTTT.

This chain connects TRBV4-3 to TRBJ2-3; no clear D. V was clipped by 4 bases and J by 5 bases, with 16 bases between them. This CDR3 spans 15 amino acids. From germline, CDR1 is LGHNA and CDR2 YSLEER. The CDR3 is CASSPQDSRGDTQYF. The CDR3 DNA reads as TGCGCCAGCAGCCCGCAAGACTCGAGAGGAGATACGCAGTATTTT.